This passage covers 7 T cell receptor beta chains from one sample sequenced in a study of blood T cell repertoires in COVID-19 (dated by TCRdb to the early 2020s). The library was produced with the immunoSEQ multiplex PCR assay. TCRdb took this table from immuneACCESS and kept in-frame rearrangements with V and J called. Such tables lack part of the clones; where checked against another copy, unresolved V genes explain under half of the gap, and the rest is unexplained. Recorded for this sample are approximately 300,000 clones; around 80% of them occurred a single time. The leading ten clones occupy roughly 1.1% of the sample. The specimen sequenced was peripheral blood. The receptors were sampled from a woman aged 50 to 60 with acute or convalescent COVID-19.

The rearrangement uses TRBV10-1 and TRBJ2-7; 9 positions agree with TRBD1. The V segment lost 4 bases and the J segment 3 bases; nucleotides outside the gene matches: 13. Germline values: CDR1 WNHNN, CDR2 SYGVQD (reference sequence). This CDR3 has 17 amino acids. CDR3 region: CASSGQDRGVRDYEQYV. CDR3 DNA: TGCGCCAGCAGTGGTCAGGACAGGGGCGTCCGGGACTACGAGCAGTACGTC.

The genes are TRBV27 and TRBJ2-7, with D perhaps TRBD2 (6 bases). From germline, CDR1 is MNHEY and CDR2 SMNVEV (reference sequence). The length of the CDR3 is 13 residues. Trimming left V 5 bases short and J 3 bases short, with 11 bases between. This chain's CDR3 is CASSRRGDYEQYV. CDR3 coding DNA: TGTGCCAGCAGTCGGAGGGGAGACTACGAGCAGTACGTC.

This chain links TRBV5-4 with TRBJ2-3, with 7 bases fitting TRBD2. The CDR3 extends over 14 amino acids. CDR1 and CDR2 (germline): SGHNT, YYREEE (reference sequence). With V trimmed by 4 bases and J by 2 bases, 4 bases remained unmatched. In DNA, the CDR3 is TGTGCCAGCAGCCCAGGGACTACCACAGATACGCAGTATTTT. This translates into CASSPGTTTDTQYF. The full variable domain, completed using reference TRBV5-4 and TRBJ2-3, is ETGVTQSPTHLIKTRGQQVTLRCSSQSGHNTVSWYQQALGQGPQFIFQYYREEENGRGNFPPRFSGLQFPNYSSELNVNALELDDSALYLCASSPGTTTDTQYFGPGTRLTVL.

Of note for this clone: This sample also contains other DNA sequences that code for the same CDR3. The chain joins TRBV5-1 to TRBJ1-4; D remains ambiguous. The V gene lost 0 bases and the J gene lost 4 bases, with 7 bases spanning the gap. The CDR3 has 14 amino acids. From germline, CDR1 is SGHRS and CDR2 YFSETQ. CDR3 sequence (DNA): TGCGCCAGCAGCTTGGGAGGGAGTAATGAAAAACTGTTTTTT. It codes for CASSLGGSNEKLFF. The full variable domain, rest sourced from reference TRBV5-1 and TRBJ1-4, is KAGVTQTPRYLIKTRGQQVTLSCSPISGHRSVSWYQQTPGQGLQFLFEYFSETQRNKGNFPGRFSGRQFSNSRSEMNVSTLELGDSALYLCASSLGGSNEKLFFGSGTQLSVL.

In its sample, this clone was seen a few times. The CDR3 DNA follows: TGTGCCACAAGGGACTCTAAATCCTACGAGCAGTACGTC. Residues: CATRDSKSYEQYV. V usage is TRBV6-1 and J usage is TRBJ2-7; a weak D match, TRBD2 (6 bases). This CDR3 contains 13 residues. CDR1 and CDR2 (germline): MNHNS, SASEGT. V was pared by 10 bases and J by 1 base, with 14 bases between.

The chain has TRBV19 and TRBJ2-3; 10 nucleotides line up with TRBD2. The CDR3 totals 17 residues. The V and J ends lost 1 base and 6 bases, in that order; junction bases with no gene match: 10. Germline V lookup: CDR1 LNHDA, CDR2 SQIVND (reference sequence). The CDR3 here is CASSIGLAGAPGDTQYF. The CDR3 region has the DNA TGTGCCAGTAGTATAGGGCTAGCGGGGGCCCCAGGCGATACGCAGTATTTT.

This chain links TRBV5-1 with TRBJ2-3; the match to TRBD2 covers 11 bases. V was pared by 1 base and J by 5 bases, with 9 bases of the junction left unmatched. Germline CDR1 reads SGHRS; CDR2 reads YFSETQ. CDR3 length: 17 amino acids. The CDR3, as DNA: TGCGCCAGCAGCTTGCCCCGTAGCGGGGGGGAGGGAGATACGCAGTATTTT. Its translation is CASSLPRSGGEGDTQYF.